The 19 T cell receptor beta chains given below trace back to one sample, sequenced in a study of shared clonotypes between healthy human individuals. The repertoire was sequenced with immunoSEQ multiplex PCR; TCRdb's copy has only in-frame clones and lacks some. The profile shows 1.5 million to 2.5 million clones, about 94% of them singletons. It was CD45RO-negative cells, positively selected for CCR7, that made up naive CD8 cells, with terminally differentiated effector memory CD45RA+ cells excluded. The sequencing sample was made of naive CD8+ T cells sorted from blood. The receptors shown here come from a man in his late teens or twenties in good health.

This chain uses TRBV27 with TRBJ2-5; 7 nucleotides align to TRBD1. The CDR3 loop spans 17 amino acids. Germline values: CDR1 MNHEY, CDR2 SMNVEV (reference sequence). The V and J ends lost 2 bases and 5 bases, in that order; junction bases with no gene match: 14. CDR3 DNA sequence: TGTGCCAGCAGTTTAGTCCTGGCAGGGGGAAATAAGGAGACCCAGTACTTC. Its translation: CASSLVLAGGNKETQYF.

The rearrangement links TRBV7-9 to TRBJ1-6; maybe TRBD1 (6 bases). The CDR3 loop spans 15 amino acids. Germline V gives CDR1 SEHNR, CDR2 FQNEAQ (reference sequence). The ends were cut back, 8 bases at V and 5 bases at J, with 16 bases in the middle. CDR3 DNA sequence: TGTGCCAGCGGCTGGGGGGAGGGGGATAATTCACCCCTCCACTTT. It codes for CASGWGEGDNSPLHF.

The J gene is TRBJ2-7, the V gene TRBV29-1; D is unclear. This CDR3 is 13 amino acids long. Trimming cost V 4 bases and J 0 bases, with 10 bases left between them. CDR1 and CDR2 from the germline V gene are SQVTM and ANQGSEA. Here the CDR3 reads CSVGFSGSYEQYF. DNA of the CDR3: TGCAGCGTTGGTTTCTCAGGCTCCTACGAGCAGTACTTC.

Only one count was recorded for this clone. This chain links TRBV29-1 with TRBJ2-7, with D uncertain. Per germline, CDR1 SQVTM and CDR2 ANQGSEA. This CDR3 has 12 amino acids. With 4 bases removed from V and 3 bases from J, the gap between germline ends came to 10 bases. CDR3 loop: CSVGHNYYEQYF. In nucleotides, the CDR3 is TGCAGCGTTGGACACAACTACTACGAGCAGTACTTC.

As concerns this clone: This sample includes further DNA sequences coding for the same CDR3. The chain recombines TRBV9 with TRBJ2-7; 7 bases are a match to TRBD1. V lost 0 bases, J lost 2 bases, and 2 bases stayed unmatched. This CDR3 comprises 14 residues. Germline CDR1 reads SGDLS; CDR2 reads YYNGEE. DNA of the CDR3: TGTGCCAGCAGCGTAGGTACAGGGGCCTACGAGCAGTACTTC. It is translated as CASSVGTGAYEQYF.

V is TRBV27 and J is TRBJ2-6, with TRBD1 matching 7 bases. CDR1 is MNHEY, CDR2 SMNVEV, per germline (reference sequence). The CDR3 has 19 amino acids. After removal of 3 bases from V and 0 bases from J, the junction contained 11 bases not matched to a gene. The DNA for the CDR3 is TGTGCCAGCAGTTTCTCAGGGGGAGTGTATTTCTCTGGGGCCAACGTCCTGACTTTC. Residues: CASSFSGGVYFSGANVLTF.

Comments on this clone: The sample contains more than one DNA sequence encoding this CDR3. The chain uses TRBV7-9 and TRBJ1-2, with D unresolved. CDR3 length: 14 residues. CDR1 SEHNR and CDR2 FQNEAQ come from the germline V gene (reference sequence). Trimming shortened V by 3 bases and J by 4 bases, and 12 bases separated the two germline ends. As DNA, the CDR3 is TGTGCCAGCAGCTTGTCGGAACGGGGCTATGGCTACACCTTC. Encoded protein: CASSLSERGYGYTF.

This sequence joins TRBV2 and TRBJ2-5; 10 bases agree with TRBD1. The CDR3 extends over 16 amino acids. V shed 3 bases and J 2 bases; nucleotides not matched to a gene: 6. Germline loops: CDR1 SNHLY, CDR2 FYNNEI. CDR3 bases: TGTGCCAGCAGTGATTGGGGACAGGGGTTTCAAGAGACCCAGTACTTC. This gives the protein CASSDWGQGFQETQYF.

The chain is built from TRBV12-5 and TRBJ1-1, with a weak D call TRBD1 (5 bases). Germline assignment: CDR1 LGHNT and CDR2 FRNRAP. V gave up 8 bases and J gave up 2 bases, with 12 bases separating them. There are 13 residues in the CDR3. CDR3 nucleotides: TGTGCTAGTCAGGGCACCCAAAACACTGAAGCTTTCTTT. Its protein is CASQGTQNTEAFF.

The gene calls are TRBV7-6 and TRBJ1-5; 9 bases align to TRBD1. Germline V CDR1 and CDR2: SGHVS, FNYEAQ. The CDR3 extends over 15 amino acids. Germline trimming cut 6 bases from V and 6 bases from J; bases unmatched to any gene: 9. The CDR3 nucleotides are TGTGCCAGCAGTTTGACACAGGGGGCATTTCAGCCCCAGCATTTT. Its translation is CASSLTQGAFQPQHF.

The chain recombines TRBV4-1 with TRBJ2-7, with D uncertain. V lost 2 bases, J lost 3 bases, and 14 bases lay in between. The CDR3 consists of 15 residues. CDR1 MGHRA and CDR2 YSYEKL come from the germline V gene. DNA for the CDR3: TGCGCCAGCAGCCAAAGAGTCACCCCGAACTACGAGCAGTACTTC. Protein product: CASSQRVTPNYEQYF.

The CDR3 DNA sequence: TGTGCCAGCAGCTACGGACAGGGGGCTAACTATGGCTACACCTTC. Encoded protein: CASSYGQGANYGYTF. The chain has TRBV7-6 and TRBJ1-2, with 10 bases identical to TRBD1. The germline V gene has CDR1 SGHVS and CDR2 FNYEAQ. The CDR3 length is 15 residues. V was pared by 4 bases and J by 0 bases, with 2 bases of the junction left unmatched. The full variable domain, rest sourced from reference TRBV7-6 and TRBJ1-2, is GAGVSQSPRYKVTKRGQDVALRCDPISGHVSLYWYRQALGQGPEFLTYFNYEAQQDKSGLPNDRFSAERPEGSISTLTIQRTEQRDSAMYRCASSYGQGANYGYTFGSGTRLTVV.

Of note for this clone: This same CDR3 is encoded by further DNA sequences in the sample. The chain carries TRBV6-5 and TRBJ2-7, with TRBD1 matching 10 bases. CDR1 is MNHEY and CDR2 is SVGAGI in the germline V gene. J lost 5 bases, V lost 0 bases, and 1 base had no gene match. The CDR3 runs to 14 residues. DNA of the CDR3: TGTGCCAGCAGTTACTCCGGACAGGGGGACGAGCAGTACTTC. Its protein is CASSYSGQGDEQYF.

The chain uses TRBV7-9 and TRBJ1-1, with D perhaps TRBD1 (6 bases). Per germline, CDR1 SEHNR and CDR2 FQNEAQ (reference sequence). The CDR3 totals 18 residues. Trimming shortened V by 1 base and J by 0 bases, and 18 bases separated the two germline ends. This CDR3 reads CASSLGWGQGSVNTEAFF. CDR3 nucleotides: TGTGCCAGCAGCTTAGGGTGGGGGCAGGGATCCGTGAACACTGAAGCTTTCTTT.

The chain links TRBV5-6 to TRBJ1-2; TRBD1 is a possible D gene (6 bases). CDR3 length: 14 amino acids. Trimming left V 2 bases short and J 3 bases short, with 11 bases between. Germline assignment: CDR1 SGHDT and CDR2 YYEEEE. CDR3 region: CASSFQGLDYGYTF. The CDR3 nucleotides read TGTGCCAGCAGCTTTCAGGGGCTCGACTATGGCTACACCTTC.

The chain combines TRBV25-1 with TRBJ2-5, with no clear D. Germline values: CDR1 MGHDK, CDR2 SYGVNS. The germline V and J ends were trimmed by 6 bases and 3 bases, with 11 bases remaining between them. CDR3 length: 13 amino acids. The CDR3 here is CASSVLGKETQYF. The CDR3 nucleotides are TGTGCCAGCAGCGTATTGGGTAAAGAGACCCAGTACTTC.

The CDR3 nucleotides read TGCAGCGCATATCGGACCAACACCGGGGAGCTGTTTTTT. Encoded protein: CSAYRTNTGELFF. The chain is built from TRBV29-1 and TRBJ2-2; D remains ambiguous. The CDR3 covers 13 residues. With 7 bases removed from V and 2 bases from J, the gap between germline ends came to 11 bases. CDR1 is SQVTM, CDR2 ANQGSEA, per germline.

This rearrangement joins TRBV10-1 to TRBJ2-3; D is tentatively TRBD1 or TRBD2 (7 bases each). The CDR3 length is 16 residues. CDR1 WNHNN and CDR2 SYGVQD come from the germline V gene (reference sequence). Trimming stripped 2 bases from V and 3 bases from J, with 15 bases between. The CDR3 is CASSEARGGLTDTQYF. CDR3 DNA sequence: TGCGCCAGCAGTGAGGCCAGGGGGGGCCTGACAGATACGCAGTATTTT.

This clone appeared a few times. CDR3 in DNA: TGTGCCAGTAGAATCGGTGTAGGGGGCTATTCACCCCTCCACTTT. This codes for CASRIGVGGYSPLHF. The J gene is TRBJ1-6, the V gene TRBV19, with 7 bases identical to TRBD1. The CDR3 is 15 amino acids. The V gene's germline CDR1 is LNHDA and CDR2 SQIVND (reference sequence). With 6 bases clipped from V and 8 bases from J, the junction kept 10 bases outside the gene matches.